What follows is one T cell receptor beta chain and its context. Antigen specificity is unknown. The PCR had 60 Vbeta and 13 Jbeta primers. Assay used: immunoSEQ multiplex PCR; TCRdb lists only in-frame clones, some missing. The top ten hold approximately 5.1% of the sample, which has some 160,000 clones, roughly 70% seen once. The sample belongs to a study of cytomegalovirus exposure and HLA in healthy donors. This CDR3 has 13 amino acids. The germline gives CDR1 SGHDN, CDR2 FVKESK. Overall study results and limits: Analyzed later, most CMV-associated TCR beta chains appeared HLA-restricted. In an earlier analysis, most TCR beta V segments were productive about 87% or about 30% of the time. Solely CMV serostatus was available to characterize immune exposure.

V gene TRBV14 combines with J gene TRBJ2-5; D perhaps matches TRBD1 (5 bases). The J call may be faulty, since TRBJ2-7 better matches the DNA end. The origin of this receptor is a young woman in good health and CMV-seropositive. Sequencing was done on a sample of PBMCs. The CDR3 nucleotides are TGTGCCAGCAGCCGCAGGGCTGGCTACGAGCAGTACTTC. Its protein is CASSRRAGYEQYF.